The T cell receptor beta chain described here comes from a study of CD8+CD57+ T cells in acquired aplastic anemia. Study-wide background: Quantities of DNA derived from sorted CD4+ and CD8+ cells averaged about 3.2 ug. Notes on the study in general: There were 25 to 35 CD8+ CDR3 sequences that occurred in both patients and controls. Patients did not significantly differ from controls in CD8+ Simpson's diversity.

The patients chosen for sequencing had shown expansion of CD8+CD57+ cells (detected by flow cytometry). A severe acquired aplastic anemia diagnosis applied to all patients. V dropped 4 bases and J dropped 8; count of bases not matched to a gene: 1. The CDR3 is 12 residues long. Both TCR beta VDJ combination and CDR3 sequence profiling were carried out. Genomic DNA was the template for this profiling. Using its own MiXCR run on the reads, TCRdb lists one record per CDR3 protein. The data contain about 58,000 distinct CDR3 sequences, roughly three fifths of them singletons. This clonotype showed up many times. Its antigen is undetermined.

The sequenced sample consisted of sorted CD4+, CD8+, or CD8+CD57+ T cells (not recorded which) from PBMCs. The J gene is TRBJ1-4, the V gene TRBV12-3 or TRBV12-4, with 7 bases fitting TRBD1. The receptor's source is a human donor with aplastic anemia. CDR3 loop: CASSSGGEKLFF. DNA of the CDR3: TGTGCCAGCAGTTCAGGGGGAGAAAAACTGTTTTTT.